This T cell receptor beta chain was observed in a study of cytomegalovirus exposure and HLA in healthy donors. Findings and limits, study-wide: Reports described diagnosis of cytomegalovirus status by the classifier as highly specific and sensitive. Analyses of presence/absence relied on an assumption of roughly uniform sequencing depth across donors. The authors listed 150 or so TCR beta chains as cytomegalovirus-associated.

Comments on this clone: What it binds is unknown.

The germline CDR1 and CDR2 sequences are WSHSY and SAAADI. With 2 bases clipped from V and 6 bases from J, the junction kept 10 bases outside the gene matches. The CDR3 is 16 amino acids. The PCR used 60 Vbeta and 13 Jbeta primers. In the authors' methods: A later analysis tallied approximately 87 million unique TCR beta chains, approximately 11 million of them shared. The table came from immunoSEQ multiplex PCR; TCRdb's copy has only in-frame clones and leaves some out. The V and J calls and the clone size are those of that table, but D and trimming were determined from the DNA. Of 100,000 to 140,000 clones listed, around 77% are singletons.

V gene TRBV10-2 combines with J gene TRBJ1-5, with 7 bases matching TRBD1. The clonotype comes from a male donor in good health and CMV-seronegative. The sequencing input was PBMCs. The CDR3 nucleotides are TGCGCCAGCAGTGAGAGACAGGGCGGTAAAGGTCAGCCCCAGCATTTT. Encoded protein: CASSERQGGKGQPQHF.